The 25 T cell receptor beta chains in this list originate from one sample, sequenced in a study of cytomegalovirus exposure and HLA in healthy donors. Primers: 60 Vbeta forward and 13 Jbeta reverse. TCRdb keeps only in-frame clones here, not all; method: immunoSEQ multiplex PCR. This sample lists about 50,000 clones; its ten largest clones have around 12%. Sequencing was done on a sample of PBMCs. The origin of the receptors is a young man in good health and CMV-seropositive.

CDR3 DNA: TGCGCCAGCAGCAGGACAGGAGTGAACACTGAAGCTTTCTTT. Its translation is CASSRTGVNTEAFF. The J gene is TRBJ1-1, the V gene TRBV4-1; 7 nucleotides match TRBD1. CDR1 is MGHRA and CDR2 is YSYEKL in the germline V gene. Trimming cost V 5 bases and J 0 bases; bases outside gene matches: 3. The CDR3 runs to 14 residues.

Regarding this clone: The same CDR3 is also encoded by other DNA sequences in this sample. The chain combines TRBV25-1 with TRBJ1-5, with 9 bases fitting TRBD1. The CDR3 totals 17 residues. V was pared by 3 bases and J by 1 base, with 7 bases of the junction left unmatched. The germline CDR1 and CDR2 sequences are MGHDK and SYGVNS. CDR3 in DNA: TGTGCCAGCAGTGAGCGGGACAGGGATTTGAGCAATCAGCCCCAGCATTTT. It yields the protein CASSERDRDLSNQPQHF.

The V and J genes are TRBV7-8 and TRBJ2-2, with TRBD1 matching over 10 bases. The V segment lost 8 bases and the J segment 7 bases; nucleotides outside the gene matches: 7. The CDR3 runs 14 residues. Germline assignment: CDR1 SGHVS and CDR2 FQNEAQ. The CDR3 DNA is TGTGCCAGCCTTAGACAGGGGGCTGGCGGGGAGCTGTTTTTT. Translating it yields CASLRQGAGGELFF.

V usage is TRBV7-6 and J usage is TRBJ2-1; TRBD2 matches 10 bases. Per germline, CDR1 SGHVS and CDR2 FNYEAQ. CDR3 length: 15 residues. Losses at the gene ends were 1 base for V and 4 bases for J; bases not matched to a gene: 1. The CDR3 nucleotides are TGTGCCAGCAGCTTAGAAGCGGGGGGGTACAATGAGCAGTTCTTC. Its translation: CASSLEAGGYNEQFF.

The chain combines TRBV29-1 with TRBJ2-7; TRBD1 agrees at 10 bases. CDR3 length equals 13 residues. The germline V gene has CDR1 SQVTM and CDR2 ANQGSEA. With V trimmed by 5 bases and J by 7 bases, 8 bases remained unmatched. CDR3 nucleotides: TGCAGCGTTCCGGGACAGGGGCTGTGGGAGCAGTACTTC. It codes for CSVPGQGLWEQYF.

The rearrangement links TRBV28 to TRBJ1-2, with unresolved D. This CDR3 region has 9 residues. V lost 7 bases, J lost 13 bases, and 10 bases lay in between. Per germline, CDR1 MDHEN and CDR2 SYDVKM. Here the CDR3 DNA reads TGTGCCAGCATTCGGGTGGGCACCTTC. Protein product: CASIRVGTF.

This chain connects TRBV11-3 to TRBJ2-6, with no clear D. Germline V lookup: CDR1 SGHNT, CDR2 YENEEA. This CDR3 has 17 amino acids. The V end lost 3 bases, the J end lost 0 bases, and 12 bases lay between the germline ends. In DNA, the CDR3 is TGTGCCAGCAGCTTTCGTCCGGTTCTCTCTGGGGCCAACGTCCTGACTTTC. Protein sequence: CASSFRPVLSGANVLTF.

J is TRBJ2-1 and V is TRBV11-2; TRBD2 matches 10 bases. The CDR3 loop spans 14 amino acids. CDR1 is SGHAT and CDR2 is FQNNGV in the germline V gene. Trimming took 8 bases from V and 8 from J; bases not matched to a gene: 9. For the CDR3, the DNA is TGTGCCAGCGGGTTAGCGGGAGGCAATTATGAGCAGTTCTTC. Protein: CASGLAGGNYEQFF.

The genes are TRBV5-4 and TRBJ2-1; 9 bases are shared with TRBD1. The CDR3 is made up of 16 amino acids. Germline CDR1 SGHNT, CDR2 YYREEE (reference sequence). The V segment lost 4 bases and the J segment 9 bases; nucleotides outside the gene matches: 14. CDR3 coding DNA: TGTGCCAGCAGCCCAAGGACCGGGACAGGGTTTATTGAGCAGTTCTTC. Protein product: CASSPRTGTGFIEQFF.

This chain uses TRBV30 with TRBJ2-1; 12 bases map to TRBD2. The length of the CDR3 is 18 residues. CDR1 and CDR2 (germline): GTSNPN, SVGIG (reference sequence). The V and J ends lost 0 bases and 2 bases, in that order; junction bases with no gene match: 8. CDR3 sequence reads: CAWSVPLPSGRAYNEQFF. The CDR3 coding sequence is TGTGCCTGGAGTGTACCCCTCCCTAGCGGGAGGGCCTACAATGAGCAGTTCTTC.

The chain employs TRBV19 and TRBJ1-2; 8 bases match TRBD1. In germline, CDR1 is LNHDA, CDR2 SQIVND (reference sequence). The length of the CDR3 is 15 residues. Trimming removed 7 bases from V and 4 bases from J; junction bases left unmatched: 11. The CDR3 coding sequence is TGTGCCAGTACCAATACAGGGGGGAATTCCTATGGCTACACCTTC. It encodes CASTNTGGNSYGYTF.

The J gene is TRBJ2-3, the V gene TRBV7-8; 9 bases are shared with TRBD2. The CDR3 runs to 15 residues. Per germline, CDR1 SGHVS and CDR2 FQNEAQ. The V gene end was trimmed by 3 bases and the J gene end by 6 bases; junction bases not matched to a gene: 7. The CDR3 sequence: CASSFSSGSVDTQYF. The DNA of the CDR3 is TGTGCCAGCAGCTTCAGTAGCGGGAGTGTGGATACGCAGTATTTT.

V gene TRBV11-2 combines with J gene TRBJ2-1; D is possibly TRBD2 (6 bases). Germline V CDR1 and CDR2: SGHAT, FQNNGV. The CDR3 is 13 amino acids. Deletions cut 1 base from V and 7 bases from J, with 8 bases between. This CDR3 reads CASSLGSGNEQFF. CDR3 in DNA: TGTGCCAGCAGCTTAGGTAGCGGAAATGAGCAGTTCTTC.

The chain joins TRBV19 to TRBJ2-5; TRBD1 matches at 12 bases. CDR3 length: 15 residues. Germline assignment: CDR1 LNHDA and CDR2 SQIVND (reference sequence). Germline trimming cut 3 bases from V and 4 bases from J; bases unmatched to any gene: 3. The chain's CDR3 is CASSILGQGAETQYF. CDR3 DNA: TGTGCCAGTAGTATTCTGGGACAGGGGGCAGAGACCCAGTACTTC.

V gene TRBV30 combines with J gene TRBJ2-2; TRBD2 matches at 12 bases. The J segment lost 5 bases and the V segment lost 3 bases, leaving 4 bases of the junction unmatched. This CDR3 contains 15 residues. Looked up from germline, CDR1 is GTSNPN and CDR2 is SVGIG (reference sequence). CDR3 coding DNA: TGTGCCTGGAGCCCTAGCGGGAGGGAGACCGGGGAGCTGTTTTTT. As protein: CAWSPSGRETGELFF.

The gene calls are TRBV12-5 and TRBJ2-7; D is uncertain. CDR1 and CDR2 (germline): LGHNT, FRNRAP. Trimming removed 1 base at V and 0 bases at J, with 7 bases between. The CDR3 spans 14 residues. The CDR3 DNA reads as TGTGCTAGTGGTTTGGCGAGGCTCTCCTACGAGCAGTACTTC. Its protein is CASGLARLSYEQYF.

This chain uses TRBV27 with TRBJ2-7; 7 nucleotides align to TRBD1. Germline-derived CDR1 and CDR2 are MNHEY and SMNVEV (reference sequence). V lost 2 bases and J lost 6; bases outside the gene matches: 7. This CDR3 is built from 14 residues. DNA for the CDR3: TGTGCCAGCAGTTTAGACAGGGAAGTGGGCGAGCAGTACTTC. Protein: CASSLDREVGEQYF.

The V and J genes are TRBV30 and TRBJ2-7, with 7 bases identical to TRBD1. The CDR3 extends over 13 amino acids. Germline lookup yields CDR1 GTSNPN and CDR2 SVGIG (reference sequence). J was trimmed by 4 bases and V by 4 bases; bases with no gene match: 7. CDR3: CAWKQGPSYEQYF. The CDR3 nucleotides are TGTGCCTGGAAACAGGGGCCGTCGTACGAGCAGTACTTC. Using reference TRBV30 and TRBJ2-7 for the parts outside the CDR3, the full variable domain is SQTIHQWPATLVQPVGSPLSLECTVEGTSNPNLYWYRQAAGRGLQLLFYSVGIGQISSEVPQNLSASRPQDRQFILSSKKLLLSDSGFYLCAWKQGPSYEQYFGPGTRLTVT.

The CDR3 loop reads CASSLSTGNQPQHF. In DNA, the CDR3 is TGTGCCAGCAGTTTATCGACAGGAAATCAGCCCCAGCATTTT. The chain recombines TRBV27 with TRBJ1-5, with D maybe TRBD1 (6 bases). The CDR3 loop spans 14 amino acids. The V end lost 0 bases, the J end lost 4 bases, and 7 bases lay between the germline ends. Germline loops: CDR1 MNHEY, CDR2 SMNVEV (reference sequence).

The chain uses TRBV11-3 and TRBJ2-7; unclear D gene. Trimming left V 0 bases short and J 1 base short, with 7 bases between. Germline values: CDR1 SGHNT, CDR2 YENEEA. This CDR3 contains 14 residues. The CDR3 loop is CASSLEQFSYEQYF. CDR3 nucleotide sequence: TGTGCCAGCAGCTTAGAACAGTTTTCCTACGAGCAGTACTTC.

V usage is TRBV29-1 and J usage is TRBJ2-1, with 8 bases aligning to TRBD1. The CDR3 is 13 residues long. V lost 2 bases to trimming and J lost 6 bases; unmatched junction nucleotides: 3. CDR1 and CDR2 (germline): SQVTM, ANQGSEA. CDR3 loop: CSVERGTGNEQFF. DNA of the CDR3: TGCAGCGTTGAAAGGGGGACAGGCAATGAGCAGTTCTTC.

The chain recombines TRBV6-1 with TRBJ2-3, with TRBD2 matching over 11 bases. The CDR3 has 15 amino acids. Germline assignment: CDR1 MNHNS and CDR2 SASEGT. V dropped 7 bases and J dropped 2; count of bases not matched to a gene: 5. The DNA for the CDR3 is TGTGCCAGCACAGGGACTAGCGGAGTCACAGATACGCAGTATTTT. This sequence encodes CASTGTSGVTDTQYF.

This chain uses TRBV4-1 with TRBJ2-2, with 11 bases identical to TRBD2. Trimming at V came to 3 bases and at J to 7 bases, leaving 13 bases not matched to a gene. This CDR3 has 18 residues. Germline CDR1 reads MGHRA; CDR2 reads YSYEKL. In DNA form, the CDR3 reads TGCGCCAGCAGCCATGATAGACTAGCGGGGACCTTCAGCGGGGAGCTGTTTTTT. It encodes CASSHDRLAGTFSGELFF.

This sequence joins TRBV5-6 and TRBJ2-5; D is undetermined. The J call may be in error: the DNA end matches TRBJ2-7 better. This CDR3 has 13 amino acids. Per the germline V gene, CDR1 is SGHDT and CDR2 is YYEEEE. The CDR3 here is CASSLAQTYEQYF. The CDR3 nucleotides are TGTGCCAGCAGCTTGGCACAGACCTACGAGCAGTACTTC.

The chain combines TRBV10-3 with TRBJ2-5; perhaps TRBD1 as D (5 bases). The J call may be faulty, since TRBJ2-7 better matches the DNA end. The CDR3 covers 12 residues. From germline, CDR1 is ENHRY and CDR2 SYGVKD. The CDR3 region has the DNA TGTGCCATCGGAACAGGTACCTACGAGCAGTACTTC. Encoded protein: CAIGTGTYEQYF.